The clone carrying this T cell receptor (beta chain) has only one observation. Its antigen is unidentified. The sample comes from a study of long-term antiretroviral therapy in people with HIV. Study findings and constraints: Neither ART adherence, viral resistance nor therapy changes were documented. Pre-ART expanded TRB clones stayed dominant throughout, though often decreasing after ART. All blood samples came from the years 2004 to 2017, possibly under older ART regimens. ART preceded a rise in diversity that nonetheless stayed lower than in transplant donor controls.

Researchers ran immunoSEQ v3.0 at survey level. TCRdb's copy holds only in-frame clones and misses some; the assay was immunoSEQ multiplex PCR. Of 20,000 to 25,000 clones listed, over 70% are singletons. Germline CDR1 and CDR2: SEHNR and FQNEAQ (reference sequence). This CDR3 has 15 residues. V trimming: 2 bases; J trimming: 5 bases; junction bases outside the gene matches: 5. The origin of this receptor is a man aged 45-60 years with HIV. Sequenced material: unsorted PBMCs, taken 0.3 years after starting antiretroviral therapy. The chain carries TRBV7-9 and TRBJ2-7; TRBD1 aligns across 11 bases. The CDR3 here is CASSLKGQGAHEQYF. The DNA for the CDR3 is TGTGCCAGCAGCTTAAAAGGACAGGGGGCCCACGAGCAGTACTTC.